This TCR beta chain was recovered during a study of blood T cells in healthy people across ages. Through a sample-barcoded 5' primer and a J-beta primer mix, a second PCR was run for 7 to 11 cycles. Each CDR3 protein gets one entry after TCRdb re-called the 5' RACE reads with MiXCR. The sample contains some 710,000 distinct CDR3 sequences, 22% of which appear only once. The CDR3 covers 16 residues. CDR1 and CDR2 (germline): DFQATT, SNEGSKA (reference sequence). V was clipped by 5 bases and J by 2 bases; unmatched bases: 12. To note about this clonotype: What it binds is unknown.

Notes on the study in general: Unsorted PBMCs ruled out conclusive naive versus antigen-experienced comparison. Across the age range, TCR beta diversity per million T cells fell in a roughly linear way.

V and J are TRBV20-1 and TRBJ2-5; 9 bases map to TRBD2. Sequences were obtained from blood. This clonotype was obtained from a man aged 70 or older in good health. The CDR3 DNA reads as TGCAGTGCTTCATCCGGACTAGCGAGCTCTCAAGAGACCCAGTACTTC. This codes for CSASSGLASSQETQYF.